These T cell receptor beta chains were read from a single sample in a study of untreated major depressive disorder. Libraries were prepared by immunoSEQ multiplex PCR; TCRdb keeps only in-frame clonotypes and omits some of them. Of tens of thousands of clones listed, roughly 90% are singletons. Material: CD4+ T cells from PBMCs. The receptors shown here come from a woman between 40 and 55 years old in good health. Both conserved end residues are part of each CDR3. Each record gives: CDR3 protein, CDR3 DNA, D gene, clone size, J gene, V gene. The D gene is left open where the match is weak. Size is stated for part of the rows, as once, few or many counts, or as a class when the clone is expanded.

CDR3: CASSLARASGWNTGELFF
DNA: TGCGCCAGCAGCTTGGCGAGAGCTAGCGGGTGGAACACCGGGGAGCTGTTTTTT
D: TRBD2
size: NA
J: TRBJ2-2
V: TRBV5-1

CDR3: CASQRVLYGYTF
DNA: TGTGCCAGCCAGAGGGTGTTGTATGGCTACACCTTC
D: NA
size: NA
J: TRBJ1-2
V: TRBV28

CDR3: CASSPRQGVLNYGYTF
DNA: TGTGCCAGCAGCCCCCGACAGGGGGTCTTAAACTATGGCTACACCTTC
D: TRBD1
size: NA
J: TRBJ1-2
V: TRBV9

CDR3: CASSPLTSVYEQFF
DNA: TGTGCCAGCTCACCACTCACTAGTGTCTATGAGCAGTTCTTC
D: NA
size: NA
J: TRBJ2-1
V: TRBV18

CDR3: CAISDGSFGYEQYF
DNA: TGTGCCATCAGTGATGGGAGTTTTGGTTACGAGCAGTACTTC
D: NA
size: few
J: TRBJ2-7
V: TRBV10-3

CDR3: CAWSVPAGKAFF
DNA: TGTGCCTGGAGTGTACCCGCAGGGAAGGCTTTCTTT
D: NA
size: NA
J: TRBJ1-1
V: TRBV30

CDR3: CASSQGNPGSPLHF
DNA: TGTGCCAGCAGCCAAGGGAACCCAGGTTCACCCCTCCACTTT
D: NA
size: NA
J: TRBJ1-6
V: TRBV5-6

CDR3: CASSQYPLAGSGGNEQFF
DNA: TGTGCCAGCAGCCAATACCCACTAGCGGGGTCGGGGGGCAATGAGCAGTTCTTC
D: TRBD2
size: NA
J: TRBJ2-1
V: TRBV4-2

CDR3: CASSYSHLTGNEQFF
DNA: TGTGCCAGCAGTTACTCGCACCTAACTGGCAATGAGCAGTTCTTC
D: NA
size: NA
J: TRBJ2-1
V: TRBV6-5

CDR3: CASSPPRGGQFF
DNA: TGTGCCAGCAGCCCCCCCCGGGGGGGGCAGTTCTTC
D: TRBD2
size: NA
J: TRBJ2-1
V: TRBV9

CDR3: CASSRPEYNEQFF
DNA: TGTGCCAGCAGCCGTCCAGAATACAATGAGCAGTTCTTC
D: NA
size: NA
J: TRBJ2-1
V: TRBV7-2

CDR3: CASSGTGGDQPQHF
DNA: TGTGCCAGCAGTGGGACAGGGGGCGATCAGCCCCAGCATTTT
D: TRBD1
size: NA
J: TRBJ1-5
V: TRBV28

CDR3: CASSLHTSYYEQYF
DNA: TGTGCCAGCAGTTTACATACCTCCTACTACGAGCAGTACTTC
D: NA
size: NA
J: TRBJ2-7
V: TRBV28

CDR3: CASSVGQGGTEAFF
DNA: TGCGCCAGCAGTGTCGGACAGGGAGGCACTGAAGCTTTCTTT
D: TRBD1
size: NA
J: TRBJ1-1
V: TRBV10-1

CDR3: CASSASTGGRSEKLFF
DNA: TGCGCCAGCAGCGCGTCGACAGGGGGCCGGAGTGAAAAACTGTTTTTT
D: TRBD1
size: NA
J: TRBJ1-4
V: TRBV5-1

CDR3: CASARSAYEQYF
DNA: TGTGCCAGCGCAAGGTCGGCCTACGAGCAGTACTTC
D: NA
size: NA
J: TRBJ2-7
V: TRBV7-2

CDR3: CASRLTGGASEQYF
DNA: TGTGCCAGTAGGCTTACAGGGGGTGCGTCCGAGCAGTACTTC
D: TRBD1
size: NA
J: TRBJ2-7
V: TRBV19

CDR3: CASSETGFGYGYTF
DNA: TGTGCCAGCAGTGAGACAGGGTTCGGCTATGGCTACACCTTC
D: TRBD1
size: NA
J: TRBJ1-2
V: TRBV6-1

CDR3: CATSRVDPVYTEAFF
DNA: TGTGCCACCAGCAGAGTTGACCCGGTGTACACTGAAGCTTTCTTT
D: NA
size: NA
J: TRBJ1-1
V: TRBV15

CDR3: CASSLAGPPDTQYF
DNA: TGTGCCAGCAGCTTAGCGGGCCCCCCAGATACGCAGTATTTT
D: NA
size: NA
J: TRBJ2-3
V: TRBV7-9

CDR3: CSVGGEEASGETQYF
DNA: TGCAGCGTTGGGGGGGAGGAGGCGTCTGGGGAGACCCAGTACTTC
D: NA
size: NA
J: TRBJ2-5
V: TRBV29-1

CDR3: CASSQDMTRYNEQFF
DNA: TGTGCCAGCAGCCAAGATATGACGAGATACAATGAGCAGTTCTTC
D: NA
size: NA
J: TRBJ2-1
V: TRBV4-2

CDR3: CASSEVGGEQFF
DNA: TGTGCCAGCAGCGAGGTGGGGGGCGAGCAGTTCTTC
D: NA
size: NA
J: TRBJ2-1
V: TRBV7-2

CDR3: CASSEVLAGGPTEETQYF
DNA: TGCGCCAGCAGTGAAGTACTAGCGGGAGGGCCTACGGAGGAGACCCAGTACTTC
D: TRBD2
size: few
J: TRBJ2-5
V: TRBV10-1

CDR3: CASSLSRDQPQHF
DNA: TGTGCCAGCAGCTTGTCCAGGGATCAGCCCCAGCATTTT
D: NA
size: NA
J: TRBJ1-5
V: TRBV11-2

CDR3: CASRSDSDTEAFF
DNA: TGTGCCAGCAGGTCGGACAGTGACACTGAAGCTTTCTTT
D: NA
size: once
J: TRBJ1-1
V: TRBV2

CDR3: CASSMDRPNTGELFF
DNA: TGTGCCAGTAGTATGGACAGGCCTAACACCGGGGAGCTGTTTTTT
D: TRBD1
size: once
J: TRBJ2-2
V: TRBV19

CDR3: CASSKGVQAEAFF
DNA: TGTGCCAGCAGCAAAGGGGTCCAAGCTGAAGCTTTCTTT
D: NA
size: once
J: TRBJ1-1
V: TRBV7-2

CDR3: CASIRDRRSSYGYTF
DNA: TGTGCCAGTATCCGGGACAGGCGCTCCTCCTATGGCTACACCTTC
D: TRBD1
size: NA
J: TRBJ1-2
V: TRBV19

CDR3: CATSRDDRFDSNQPQHF
DNA: TGTGCCACCAGCAGGGATGACAGATTTGATAGCAATCAGCCCCAGCATTTT
D: NA
size: few
J: TRBJ1-5
V: TRBV15

CDR3: CASSNREAIYF
DNA: TGTGCCAGCAGCAACAGGGAGGCCATATATTTT
D: NA
size: NA
J: TRBJ1-3
V: TRBV7-8

CDR3: CASSLRSGTGAEKLFF
DNA: TGTGCCAGCTCACTCCGGTCCGGGACAGGGGCCGAAAAACTGTTTTTT
D: TRBD1
size: NA
J: TRBJ1-4
V: TRBV18

CDR3: CASALGDTQYF
DNA: TGTGCCAGCGCCTTAGGAGATACGCAGTATTTT
D: NA
size: once
J: TRBJ2-3
V: TRBV6-4

CDR3: CAWSSGTSGRVEQFF
DNA: TGTGCCTGGAGTTCCGGGACTAGCGGGAGGGTTGAGCAGTTCTTC
D: TRBD2
size: NA
J: TRBJ2-1
V: TRBV30

CDR3: CASSRQGNYGYTF
DNA: TGTGCCAGCAGCCGACAGGGGAACTATGGCTACACCTTC
D: TRBD1
size: NA
J: TRBJ1-2
V: TRBV7-3

CDR3: CASSSRQGTYEQYF
DNA: TGTGCCAGCAGTTCAAGACAGGGGACGTACGAGCAGTACTTC
D: TRBD1
size: NA
J: TRBJ2-7
V: TRBV27

CDR3: CASSRRVKAEAFF
DNA: TGCGCCAGCAGCAGACGGGTTAAAGCTGAAGCTTTCTTT
D: NA
size: NA
J: TRBJ1-1
V: TRBV10-1

CDR3: CASSSVPSGNTIYF
DNA: TGCGCCAGCAGCTCTGTCCCTTCTGGAAACACCATATATTTT
D: NA
size: NA
J: TRBJ1-3
V: TRBV5-1

CDR3: CASSLIPGSYSNQPQHF
DNA: TGTGCCAGCAGTTTAATTCCGGGATCTTATAGCAATCAGCCCCAGCATTTT
D: NA
size: few
J: TRBJ1-5
V: TRBV28

CDR3: CASHKYLRGYGYTF
DNA: TGCGCCAGCCATAAGTACCTGCGTGGATATGGCTACACCTTC
D: NA
size: NA
J: TRBJ1-2
V: TRBV10-1

CDR3: CASSELIISGNTIYF
DNA: TGTGCCAGCAGTGAATTGATTATTTCGGGAAACACCATATATTTT
D: NA
size: NA
J: TRBJ1-3
V: TRBV2

CDR3: CASSLNTGTSVRDTQYF
DNA: TGTGCCAGCAGCTTAAATACCGGGACTAGTGTTAGAGATACGCAGTATTTT
D: TRBD2
size: NA
J: TRBJ2-3
V: TRBV11-2

CDR3: CASSTVGTGAYEQYF
DNA: TGTGCCAGTAGCACGGTGGGGACAGGGGCCTACGAGCAGTACTTC
D: TRBD1
size: NA
J: TRBJ2-7
V: TRBV19

CDR3: CASRDRVKGETQYF
DNA: TGTGCCAGTAGGGACAGGGTTAAGGGGGAGACCCAGTACTTC
D: TRBD1
size: NA
J: TRBJ2-5
V: TRBV19

CDR3: CASSLGQVYEQYF
DNA: TGTGCCAGCAGTTTAGGACAGGTCTACGAGCAGTACTTC
D: TRBD1
size: once
J: TRBJ2-7
V: TRBV6-5

CDR3: CASSLATGGYEQFF
DNA: TGCGCCAGCAGCTTGGCCACGGGGGGGTATGAGCAGTTCTTC
D: TRBD2
size: NA
J: TRBJ2-1
V: TRBV5-1

CDR3: CASSTGVGHSGNTIYF
DNA: TGTGCCAGCAGCACGGGAGTAGGCCACTCTGGAAACACCATATATTTT
D: NA
size: few
J: TRBJ1-3
V: TRBV7-6

CDR3: CAWRGLAGKETQYF
DNA: TGTGCCTGGAGGGGACTAGCGGGGAAAGAGACCCAGTACTTC
D: TRBD2
size: few
J: TRBJ2-5
V: TRBV30

CDR3: CASSLRTPQGRSGNEQFF
DNA: TGTGCCAGCAGCTTGCGTACCCCACAGGGGCGTAGTGGGAATGAGCAGTTCTTC
D: TRBD1
size: NA
J: TRBJ2-1
V: TRBV7-2

CDR3: CASSSDGARNYGYTF
DNA: TGTGCCAGCAGCTCTGATGGGGCCCGAAACTATGGCTACACCTTC
D: NA
size: NA
J: TRBJ1-2
V: TRBV5-4

CDR3: CASSAGQGATTGELFF
DNA: TGTGCCAGCAGCGCCGGACAGGGGGCGACCACCGGGGAGCTGTTTTTT
D: TRBD1
size: NA
J: TRBJ2-2
V: TRBV11-2

CDR3: CASSLGLAVLETQYF
DNA: TGTGCCAGCAGCTTGGGACTAGCGGTTTTGGAGACCCAGTACTTC
D: TRBD2
size: NA
J: TRBJ2-5
V: TRBV7-2

CDR3: CASSYSGANQPQHF
DNA: TGTGCCAGCAGTTACTCAGGGGCCAATCAGCCCCAGCATTTT
D: NA
size: NA
J: TRBJ1-5
V: TRBV6-6

CDR3: CASTPGRWNEQFF
DNA: TGTGCCAGCACTCCGGGACGGTGGAATGAGCAGTTCTTC
D: NA
size: NA
J: TRBJ2-1
V: TRBV6-5

CDR3: CASNGYTLPYYEQYF
DNA: TGTGCCAGCAATGGATACACCTTGCCCTACTACGAGCAGTACTTC
D: NA
size: NA
J: TRBJ2-7
V: TRBV28

CDR3: CAISDGTGSSNQPQHF
DNA: TGTGCCATCAGTGATGGGACAGGAAGTAGCAATCAGCCCCAGCATTTT
D: TRBD1
size: NA
J: TRBJ1-5
V: TRBV10-3